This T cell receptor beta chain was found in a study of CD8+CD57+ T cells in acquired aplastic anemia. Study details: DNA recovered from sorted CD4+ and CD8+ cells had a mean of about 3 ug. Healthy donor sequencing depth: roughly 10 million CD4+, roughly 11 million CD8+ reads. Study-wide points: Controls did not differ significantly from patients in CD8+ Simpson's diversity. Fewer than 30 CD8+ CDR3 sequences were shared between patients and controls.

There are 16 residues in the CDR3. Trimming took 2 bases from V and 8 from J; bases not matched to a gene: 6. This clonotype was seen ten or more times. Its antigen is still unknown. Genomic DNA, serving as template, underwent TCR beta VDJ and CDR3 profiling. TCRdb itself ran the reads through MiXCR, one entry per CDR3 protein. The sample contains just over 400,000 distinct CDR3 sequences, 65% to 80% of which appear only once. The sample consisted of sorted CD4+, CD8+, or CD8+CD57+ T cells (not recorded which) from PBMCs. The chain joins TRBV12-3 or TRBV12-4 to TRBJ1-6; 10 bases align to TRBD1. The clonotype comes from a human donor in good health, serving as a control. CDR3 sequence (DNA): TGTGCCAGCAGTTTACAGGCCGGGACAGGGGATTCACCCCTCCACTTT. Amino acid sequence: CASSLQAGTGDSPLHF.